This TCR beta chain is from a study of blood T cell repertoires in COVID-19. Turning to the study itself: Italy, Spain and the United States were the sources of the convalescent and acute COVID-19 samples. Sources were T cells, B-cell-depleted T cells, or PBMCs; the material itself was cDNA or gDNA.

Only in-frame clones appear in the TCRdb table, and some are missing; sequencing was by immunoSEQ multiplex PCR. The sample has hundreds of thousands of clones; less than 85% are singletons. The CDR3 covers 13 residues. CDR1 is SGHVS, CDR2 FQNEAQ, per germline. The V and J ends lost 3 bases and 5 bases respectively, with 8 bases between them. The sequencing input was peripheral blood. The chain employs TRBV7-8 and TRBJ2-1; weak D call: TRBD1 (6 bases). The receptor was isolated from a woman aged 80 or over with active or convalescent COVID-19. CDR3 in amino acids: CASSLNRDNEQFF. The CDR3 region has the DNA TGTGCCAGCAGCTTGAACAGGGACAATGAGCAGTTCTTC. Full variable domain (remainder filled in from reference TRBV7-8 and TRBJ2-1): GAGVSQSPRYKVAKRGQDVALRCDPISGHVSLFWYQQALGQGPEFLTYFQNEAQLDKSGLPSDRFFAERPEGSVSTLKIQRTQQEDSAVYLCASSLNRDNEQFFGPGTRLTVL.